This TCR beta chain appears in the sequencing data of a study of T cell changes during pregnancy in multiple sclerosis. Here immunoSEQ multiplex PCR was the method, and the copy in TCRdb shows in-frame clones only, minus some. The sample consists of 69,000 or so clones, over 75% of them appearing once. V was pared by 0 bases and J by 0 bases, with 12 bases between. This CDR3 has 17 residues. From germline, CDR1 is SGHNT and CDR2 YYREEE (reference sequence). The rearrangement uses TRBV5-4 and TRBJ2-2; D is possibly TRBD2 (6 bases). This clonotype originated in a female donor in good health, enrolled as a control in a pregnancy study. The source was CD4+ T cells from peripheral blood mononuclear cells, collected in the third trimester of pregnancy. The CDR3 loop reads CASSLGPGGSNTGELFF. DNA of the CDR3: TGTGCCAGCAGCTTGGGTCCTGGGGGGTCGAACACCGGGGAGCTGTTTTTT. The variable domain in full, with the rest retrieved from reference TRBV5-4 and TRBJ2-2, is ETGVTQSPTHLIKTRGQQVTLRCSSQSGHNTVSWYQQALGQGPQFIFQYYREEENGRGNFPPRFSGLQFPNYSSELNVNALELDDSALYLCASSLGPGGSNTGELFFGEGSRLTVL.